Below, 30 T cell receptor beta chains from the same sample are listed, as sequenced in a study of blood T cells in healthy people across ages (dated by TCRdb to about 2015). The library was generated by 5' RACE. A second PCR of 7 to 11 cycles was performed with a sample-barcoded 5' primer and a J-beta primer mix. TCRdb trimmed public reads at Q25 via fastp, called clones via MiXCR and kept in-frame beta chains. Duplicate CDR3 protein sequences are folded into a single record with the most common DNA and genes. The sample table shows 1.5 million to 2 million distinct CDR3 sequences, and about two fifths are seen once. The top ten constitute around 23% of the sample. Sequencing was performed on blood. These receptor sequences come from a human donor in good health.

V usage is TRBV18 and J usage is TRBJ1-2; no clear D gene. This CDR3 has 14 residues. In germline, CDR1 is KGHSH, CDR2 LQKENI. V lost 1 base, J lost 4 bases, and 10 bases lay in between. The chain's CDR3 is CASSPREAIYGYTF. CDR3 in DNA: TGTGCCAGCTCACCACGGGAAGCCATCTATGGCTACACCTTC.

This clonotype was detected only a few times. The CDR3 DNA reads TGTGCCATCCGACAGGAAAATGAAAAACTGTTTTTT. It specifies CAIRQENEKLFF. The V and J genes are TRBV10-3 and TRBJ1-4; TRBD1 might be the D (6 bases). The ends were cut back, 8 bases at V and 5 bases at J, with 9 bases in the middle. Looked up from germline, CDR1 is ENHRY and CDR2 is SYGVKD. The CDR3 is 12 amino acids.

The J gene is TRBJ2-7, the V gene TRBV4-2, with 13 bases identical to TRBD2. Trimming cost V 4 bases and J 2 bases; bases outside gene matches: 11. Germline values: CDR1 LGHNA, CDR2 YNFKEQ. The CDR3 has 18 residues. CDR3 protein: CASSLGLAGDHVTYEQYF. The CDR3 DNA reads TGTGCCAGCAGCCTCGGACTAGCGGGGGACCACGTTACCTACGAGCAGTACTTC.

The rearrangement joins TRBV7-8 to TRBJ2-7; D is perhaps TRBD1 (6 bases). The CDR3 spans 16 residues. The germline V gene encodes CDR1 SGHVS and CDR2 FQNEAQ. V was clipped by 4 bases and J by 5 bases, with 21 bases between them. The CDR3 loop reads CASSSSLDRSPDEQYF. CDR3 DNA: TGTGCCAGCAGCTCCTCCTTGGACAGATCGCCAGACGAGCAGTACTTC.

This clonotype has just a few counts. The V and J genes are TRBV7-9 and TRBJ2-1; D gene uncertain. The CDR3 sequence is 14 residues long. V lost 5 bases and J lost 8, with 16 bases in between. Germline values: CDR1 SEHNR, CDR2 FQNEAQ (reference sequence). The chain's CDR3 is CASSLTTSIYEQFF. The CDR3 DNA is TGTGCCAGCAGCCTAACAACCTCGATCTATGAGCAGTTCTTC.

This sequence joins TRBV7-2 and TRBJ1-5; D not certain. V lost 1 base to trimming and J lost 3 bases, with 13 bases between them. Germline CDR1 is SGHTA and CDR2 is FQGNSA. CDR3 length: 16 amino acids. The CDR3 region has the DNA TGTGCCAGCAGCTTAGGTGTAGGACTCGTCAATCAGCCCCAGCATTTT. It codes for CASSLGVGLVNQPQHF.

CDR3 in DNA: TGTGCCAGCAGCGGGAATCGACACCCGAACACTGAAGCTTTCTTT. It translates to CASSGNRHPNTEAFF. V is TRBV7-9 and J is TRBJ1-1; D remains ambiguous. The CDR3 is made up of 15 amino acids. The germline V and J ends were trimmed by 5 bases and 1 base, with 14 bases remaining between them. The germline gives CDR1 SEHNR, CDR2 FQNEAQ (reference sequence). Combining the CDR3 with reference TRBV7-9 and TRBJ1-1 gives the whole variable domain DTGVSQNPRHKITKRGQNVTFRCDPISEHNRLYWYRQTLGQGPEFLTYFQNEAQLEKSRLLSDRFSAERPKGSFSTLEIQRTEQGDSAMYLCASSGNRHPNTEAFFGQGTRLTVV.

The J gene is TRBJ1-1, the V gene TRBV7-8; D is unclear. CDR1 and CDR2 (germline): SGHVS, FQNEAQ. V was trimmed by 3 bases and J by 1 base, leaving 18 bases between them. The CDR3 length is 17 residues. The CDR3: CASSFLRRGMTNTEAFF. The CDR3 DNA sequence: TGTGCCAGCAGCTTCTTGCGGCGCGGGATGACGAACACTGAAGCTTTCTTT. The full variable domain, completed using reference TRBV7-8 and TRBJ1-1, is GAGVSQSPRYKVAKRGQDVALRCDPISGHVSLFWYQQALGQGPEFLTYFQNEAQLDKSGLPSDRFFAERPEGSVSTLKIQRTQQEDSAVYLCASSFLRRGMTNTEAFFGQGTRLTVV.

This chain uses TRBV5-1 with TRBJ1-2, with D possibly matching TRBD1 (6 bases). This CDR3 is built from 14 residues. CDR1 is SGHRS and CDR2 is YFSETQ in the germline V gene. Trimming left V 4 bases short and J 2 bases short, with 12 bases between. The CDR3 spells CASSPGHQNYGYTF. The CDR3 DNA sequence: TGCGCCAGCAGCCCGGGACACCAGAACTATGGCTACACCTTC.

V gene TRBV20-1 combines with J gene TRBJ2-7; no firm D call. The germline V and J ends were trimmed by 3 bases and 3 bases, with 24 bases remaining between them. The germline CDR1 and CDR2 sequences are DFQATT and SNEGSKA (reference sequence). The CDR3 consists of 17 residues. CDR3 protein: CSASGVMTAGVGYEQYF. The DNA for the CDR3 is TGCAGTGCTAGTGGAGTGATGACGGCTGGTGTGGGCTACGAGCAGTACTTC.

The chain recombines TRBV4-3 with TRBJ2-4, with 12 nucleotides matching TRBD2. Unmatched junction bases numbered 7, after V lost 4 bases and J lost 6 bases. The CDR3 totals 16 residues. CDR1 LGHNA and CDR2 YSLEER come from the germline V gene. The CDR3: CASSPETSGGANIQYF. CDR3 in DNA: TGCGCCAGCAGCCCCGAGACTAGCGGGGGCGCAAACATTCAGTACTTC.

The V and J genes are TRBV11-2 and TRBJ1-2; possible D gene TRBD1, 5 bases. The V end was cut by 5 bases, the J end by 0 bases, with 16 bases between. The germline V gene encodes CDR1 SGHAT and CDR2 FQNNGV. The CDR3 length is 16 residues. Here the CDR3 reads CASSPIRTNTNYGYTF. The CDR3 DNA is TGTGCCAGCAGCCCCATCCGGACAAATACTAACTATGGCTACACCTTC.

The gene calls are TRBV7-9 and TRBJ2-7; TRBD1 agrees at 9 bases. Germline values: CDR1 SEHNR, CDR2 FQNEAQ (reference sequence). The CDR3 has 17 residues. J lost 2 bases, V lost 5 bases, and 13 bases had no gene match. The CDR3 DNA reads TGTGCCAGCAGCCGAACGTCAGGACAGGGGTCCCCCTACGAGCAGTACTTC. Its translation: CASSRTSGQGSPYEQYF.

The chain recombines TRBV13 with TRBJ2-3, with TRBD2 matching 10 bases. CDR3 size: 17 residues. Germline V CDR1 and CDR2: PRHDT, FYEKMQ (reference sequence). J was trimmed by 5 bases and V by 3 bases; bases with no gene match: 11. CDR3 in amino acids: CASSFGSGGASGDTQYF. CDR3 DNA sequence: TGTGCCAGCAGCTTTGGAAGCGGGGGGGCCTCGGGAGATACGCAGTATTTT. Full variable domain (missing parts from reference TRBV13 and TRBJ2-3): AAGVIQSPRHLIKEKRETATLKCYPIPRHDTVYWYQQGPGQDPQFLISFYEKMQSDKGSIPDRFSAQQFSDYHSELNMSSLELGDSALYFCASSFGSGGASGDTQYFGPGTRLTVL.

The CDR3 nucleotides are TGTGCCAGCAGCCCTCGACAGGGGGCGGAAAATGAGCAGTTCTTC. This codes for CASSPRQGAENEQFF. The rearrangement links TRBV12-3 or TRBV12-4 to TRBJ2-1; 10 bases are shared with TRBD1. This CDR3 is built from 15 residues. The J segment lost 7 bases and the V segment lost 6 bases, leaving 9 bases of the junction unmatched.

This clonotype was seen only a few times. V is TRBV29-1 and J is TRBJ1-2; the D is unclear. The germline V gene has CDR1 SQVTM and CDR2 ANQGSEA. Trimming took 3 bases from V and 9 from J, leaving 11 bases between them. CDR3 length equals 11 residues. The CDR3: CSVDQRGSYTF. The DNA for the CDR3 is TGCAGCGTTGATCAACGTGGAAGCTACACCTTC.

The chain recombines TRBV5-6 with TRBJ1-2; D call uncertain. Trimming left V 1 base short and J 8 bases short, with 9 bases between. The V gene's germline CDR1 is SGHDT and CDR2 YYEEEE. The CDR3 has 12 amino acids. The CDR3 region is CASSLSKGGYTF. CDR3 DNA sequence: TGTGCCAGCAGCTTGTCTAAAGGCGGCTACACCTTC.

The chain recombines TRBV9 with TRBJ2-1; no clear D gene. Germline CDR1 reads SGDLS; CDR2 reads YYNGEE. V was cut by 4 bases and J by 7 bases, with 9 bases left in between. There are 12 residues in the CDR3. CDR3 sequence reads: CASSRRENEQFF. The CDR3, as DNA: TGTGCCAGCAGCCGTAGAGAGAATGAGCAGTTCTTC.

For the CDR3, the DNA is TGCGCCAGCAGCCGCCTAGCGGGGCCCCTCCCAGGAGAGACCCAGTACTTC. It specifies CASSRLAGPLPGETQYF. The genes are TRBV4-3 and TRBJ2-5; 9 bases line up with TRBD2. Germline V gene data show CDR1 as LGHNA and CDR2 as YSLEER. V was clipped by 4 bases and J by 4 bases; unmatched bases: 13. The CDR3 is made up of 17 amino acids.

This clonotype was detected a few times. V and J are TRBV11-2 and TRBJ2-5, with D possibly being TRBD1 (5 bases). The DNA matches TRBJ2-7 better at its end, which makes the J call doubtful. The CDR3 is 13 amino acids. In germline, CDR1 is SGHAT, CDR2 FQNNGV. The CDR3 nucleotides are TGTGCCAGCACACCTGGGCAGGGCATCGAGCAGTACTTC. It is translated as CASTPGQGIEQYF.

The rearrangement joins TRBV20-1 to TRBJ1-5, with D possibly being TRBD1 (5 bases). Germline CDR1 is DFQATT and CDR2 is SNEGSKA (reference sequence). V lost 2 bases to trimming and J lost 5 bases, with 13 bases between them. This CDR3 spans 14 amino acids. The CDR3 here is CSARNLIGDQPQHF. The CDR3 DNA sequence: TGCAGTGCTAGAAACCTAATAGGGGATCAGCCCCAGCATTTT.

The chain joins TRBV5-1 to TRBJ1-1; D is unclear. From germline, CDR1 is SGHRS and CDR2 YFSETQ. There are 15 residues in the CDR3. V shed 2 bases and J shed 1 base, with 12 bases lying between them. The CDR3 loop is CASSLNVPGNTEAFF. The DNA for the CDR3 is TGCGCCAGCAGCTTAAACGTGCCAGGGAACACTGAAGCTTTCTTT.

V is TRBV16 and J is TRBJ1-2, with a possible D match to TRBD1 (6 bases). V was cut by 5 bases and J by 8 bases, with 12 bases left in between. Per the germline V gene, CDR1 is KGHSY and CDR2 is FQNENV. This CDR3 has 12 residues. The CDR3 is CASSDIGTGYTF. CDR3 in DNA: TGTGCCAGCAGCGACATAGGGACAGGCTACACCTTC.

V usage is TRBV20-1 and J usage is TRBJ2-3; D may be TRBD2 (7 bases). Trimming cost V 5 bases and J 5 bases, with 17 bases left between them. Germline V gives CDR1 DFQATT, CDR2 SNEGSKA (reference sequence). The CDR3 spans 14 residues. The CDR3 nucleotides read TGCAGTGCTCTATACGGGGGGCCGGGAGATACGCAGTATTTT. Translating it yields CSALYGGPGDTQYF.

The chain joins TRBV6-1 to TRBJ2-7, with TRBD1 matching 9 bases. TRBJ2-5 matches the DNA end more closely, so the J call is doubtful. Germline V lookup: CDR1 MNHNS, CDR2 SASEGT. The CDR3 consists of 14 residues. CDR3 protein: CASSLGTGSKTQYF. The DNA for the CDR3 is TGTGCCAGCAGTCTCGGGACAGGGAGCAAGACCCAGTACTTC.

This clonotype has a handful of counts. The chain combines TRBV29-1 with TRBJ1-5; no clear D gene. Germline assignment: CDR1 SQVTM and CDR2 ANQGSEA. Trimming took off 4 bases at V and 4 bases at J, with 11 bases between the two ends. The CDR3 loop spans 13 amino acids. The DNA for the CDR3 is TGCAGCGTTGTATGGCAGGCTAATCAGCCCCAGCATTTT. Its protein product is CSVVWQANQPQHF.

CDR3 sequence: CSVERLPEAFF. The CDR3 DNA reads as TGCAGCGTTGAACGACTACCTGAAGCTTTCTTT. The chain recombines TRBV29-1 with TRBJ1-1, with D hard to call. Germline CDR1 and CDR2: SQVTM and ANQGSEA. The CDR3 spans 11 residues. V lost 2 bases and J lost 6, with 7 bases in between.

Comments on this clonotype: Being one base from a much bigger clone, this may be a read error. The rearrangement joins TRBV20-1 to TRBJ2-1; D unresolved. The CDR3 extends over 11 amino acids. CDR1 DFQATT and CDR2 SNEGSKA come from the germline V gene (reference sequence). V lost 6 bases, J lost 8 bases, and 11 bases lay in between. This CDR3 reads CSARCTHEQFF. The CDR3, as DNA: TGCAGTGCCCGCTGTACCCATGAGCAGTTCTTC.

The chain uses TRBV7-2 and TRBJ1-4, with D possibly being TRBD1 (5 bases). Trimming shortened V by 2 bases and J by 7 bases, and 14 bases separated the two germline ends. There are 15 residues in the CDR3. Germline loops: CDR1 SGHTA, CDR2 FQGNSA. The CDR3 spells CASSLLGGIGEKLFF. The CDR3 DNA follows: TGTGCCAGCAGCTTATTGGGGGGAATCGGTGAAAAACTGTTTTTT.

A few counts support this clonotype. The chain links TRBV28 to TRBJ1-5, with D unclear. V shed 4 bases and J shed 9 bases, with 7 bases lying between them. Germline lookup yields CDR1 MDHEN and CDR2 SYDVKM. CDR3 size: 11 residues. Here the CDR3 DNA reads TGTGCCAGCAGTTCCCGGGGGCCCCAGCATTTT. It specifies CASSSRGPQHF.